The clone carrying this T cell receptor beta chain occurred many times. Antigen unknown. This sample stems from a study of T-cell reconstitution after alpha-beta-depleted transplantation in children. Study observations and caveats: Hyperexpanded clones declined; after one year, newly produced T cells mostly supplied diversity. Surviving recipient cells, namely T cells and thymic progenitors, were the source of high day-60 TCRbeta diversity in some patients. Approximately two months post-transplant, alpha-beta T cells reportedly originated from several hundred expanded graft clones.

Molecular barcoding with unique molecular identifiers was used for the TCRbeta library. TCRdb processed the PCR reads anew with MiXCR; each CDR3 protein has one entry. The sample records about 3,700 distinct CDR3 sequences, roughly 24% being singletons. The CDR3 consists of 18 residues. J lost 7 bases, V lost 2 bases, and 19 bases had no gene match. The germline V gene encodes CDR1 SGHTA and CDR2 FQGNSA. The source was PBMCs, mostly from graft donor cells, collected 60 days after TCRalphabeta/CD19-depleted stem cell transplant. This TCR was sampled from a boy under two years old who had a stem cell transplant for acute myeloid leukemia, so the T cells may come from the graft donor. The V call is TRBV7-2, the J call TRBJ1-2, with 7 bases matching TRBD1. The CDR3 spells CASSLSSGTATQEGGYTF. CDR3 bases: TGTGCCAGCAGCTTATCGTCCGGGACAGCCACCCAGGAGGGTGGCTACACCTTC.